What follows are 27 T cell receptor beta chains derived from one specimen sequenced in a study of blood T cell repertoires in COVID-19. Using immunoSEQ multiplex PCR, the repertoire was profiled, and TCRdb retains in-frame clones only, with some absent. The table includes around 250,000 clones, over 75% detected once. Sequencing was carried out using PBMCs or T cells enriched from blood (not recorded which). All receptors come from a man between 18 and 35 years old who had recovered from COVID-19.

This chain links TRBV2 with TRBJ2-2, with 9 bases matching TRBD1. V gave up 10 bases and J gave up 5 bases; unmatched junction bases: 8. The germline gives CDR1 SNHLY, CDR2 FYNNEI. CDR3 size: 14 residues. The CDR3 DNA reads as TGTGCCACTATAAGGGACAGGGTTACCGGGGAGCTGTTTTTT. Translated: CATIRDRVTGELFF.

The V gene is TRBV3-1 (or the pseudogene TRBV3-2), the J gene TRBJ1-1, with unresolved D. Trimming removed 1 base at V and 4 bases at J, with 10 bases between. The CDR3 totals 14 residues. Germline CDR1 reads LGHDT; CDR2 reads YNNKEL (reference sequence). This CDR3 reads CASSQGGKVTEAFF. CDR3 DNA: TGTGCCAGCAGCCAAGGAGGGAAGGTCACTGAAGCTTTCTTT.

CDR3 amino acids: CASSLPLGYTF. DNA for the CDR3: TGTGCCAGCAGCTTACCCCTTGGCTACACCTTC. The chain is built from TRBV11-2 and TRBJ1-2; D remains unclear. The V gene lost 2 bases and the J gene lost 7 bases, with 5 bases spanning the gap. Germline V gene sequence: CDR1 SGHAT, CDR2 FQNNGV. The CDR3 runs to 11 residues.

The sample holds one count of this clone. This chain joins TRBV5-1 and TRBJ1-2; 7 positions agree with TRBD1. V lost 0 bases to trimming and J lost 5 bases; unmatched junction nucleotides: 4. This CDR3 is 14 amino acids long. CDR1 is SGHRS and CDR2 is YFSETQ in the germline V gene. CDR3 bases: TGCGCCAGCAGCTTGGAGGACAGGATATATGGCTACACCTTC. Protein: CASSLEDRIYGYTF.

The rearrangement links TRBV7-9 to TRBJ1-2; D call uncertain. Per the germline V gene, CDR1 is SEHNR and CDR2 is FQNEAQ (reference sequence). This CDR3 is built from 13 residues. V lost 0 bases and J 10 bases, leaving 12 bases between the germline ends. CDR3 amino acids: CASSLAVREAYTF. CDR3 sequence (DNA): TGTGCCAGCAGCTTAGCAGTGAGGGAGGCCTACACCTTC.

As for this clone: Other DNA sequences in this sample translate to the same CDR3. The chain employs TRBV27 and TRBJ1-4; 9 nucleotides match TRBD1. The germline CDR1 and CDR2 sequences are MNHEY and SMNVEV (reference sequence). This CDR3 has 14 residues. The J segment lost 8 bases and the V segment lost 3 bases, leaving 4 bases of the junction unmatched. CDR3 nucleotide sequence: TGTGCCAGCAGTTTGCGACAGGGGGGGGAAAAACTGTTTTTT. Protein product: CASSLRQGGEKLFF.

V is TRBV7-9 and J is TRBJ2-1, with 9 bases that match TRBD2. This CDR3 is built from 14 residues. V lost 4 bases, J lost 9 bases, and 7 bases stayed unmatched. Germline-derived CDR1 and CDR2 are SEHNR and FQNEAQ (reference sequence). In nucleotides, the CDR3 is TGTGCCAGCAGCTGGGGGACTAGCCGGCTTGAGCAGTTCTTC. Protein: CASSWGTSRLEQFF.

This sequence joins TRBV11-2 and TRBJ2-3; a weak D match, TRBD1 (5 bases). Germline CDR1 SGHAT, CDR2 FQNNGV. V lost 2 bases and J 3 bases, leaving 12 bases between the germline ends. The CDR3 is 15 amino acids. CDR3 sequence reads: CASSLLLQATDTQYF. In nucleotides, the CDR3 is TGTGCCAGCAGCTTACTCCTACAGGCGACAGATACGCAGTATTTT.

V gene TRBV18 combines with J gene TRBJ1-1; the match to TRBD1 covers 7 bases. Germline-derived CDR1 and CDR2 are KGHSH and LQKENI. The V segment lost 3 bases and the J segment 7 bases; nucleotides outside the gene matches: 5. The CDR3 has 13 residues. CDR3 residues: CASSPRGHGEAFF. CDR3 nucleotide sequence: TGTGCCAGCTCACCGAGGGGGCACGGTGAAGCTTTCTTT. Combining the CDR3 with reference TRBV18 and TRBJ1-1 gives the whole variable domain NAGVMQNPRHLVRRRGQEARLRCSPMKGHSHVYWYRQLPEEGLKFMVYLQKENIIDESGMPKERFSAEFPKEGPSILRIQQVVRGDSAAYFCASSPRGHGEAFFGQGTRLTVV.

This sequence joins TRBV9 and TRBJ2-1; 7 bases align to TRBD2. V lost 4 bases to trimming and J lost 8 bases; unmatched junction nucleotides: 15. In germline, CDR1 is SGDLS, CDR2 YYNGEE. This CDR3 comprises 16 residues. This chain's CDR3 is CASSTSAEREGYEQFF. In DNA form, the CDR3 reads TGTGCCAGCAGCACATCAGCGGAGAGGGAGGGTTATGAGCAGTTCTTC.

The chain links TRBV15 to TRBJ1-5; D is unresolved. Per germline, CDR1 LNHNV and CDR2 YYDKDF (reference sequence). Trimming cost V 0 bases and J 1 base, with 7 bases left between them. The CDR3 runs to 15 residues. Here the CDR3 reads CATSREALSNQPQHF. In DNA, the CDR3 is TGTGCCACCAGCAGAGAGGCCCTGAGCAATCAGCCCCAGCATTTT.

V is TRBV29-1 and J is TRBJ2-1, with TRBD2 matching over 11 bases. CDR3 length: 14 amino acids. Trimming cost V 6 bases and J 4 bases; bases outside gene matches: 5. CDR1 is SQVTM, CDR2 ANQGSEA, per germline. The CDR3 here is CSVETSGVYNEQFF. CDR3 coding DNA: TGCAGCGTGGAGACTAGCGGGGTGTACAATGAGCAGTTCTTC.

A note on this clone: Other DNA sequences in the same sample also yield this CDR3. The CDR3 DNA sequence: TGTGCCAGTAGTATAGAGAGGGGGTCCTACAATGAGCAGTTCTTC. It encodes CASSIERGSYNEQFF. V and J are TRBV19 and TRBJ2-1, with a weak D call TRBD1 (6 bases). The CDR3 length is 15 residues. The V end was cut by 0 bases, the J end by 1 base, with 7 bases between. Germline CDR1 and CDR2: LNHDA and SQIVND (reference sequence).

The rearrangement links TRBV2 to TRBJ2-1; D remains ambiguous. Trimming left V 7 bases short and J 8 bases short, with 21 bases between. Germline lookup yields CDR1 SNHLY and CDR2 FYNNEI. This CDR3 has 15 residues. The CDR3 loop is CASILSYARLDEQFF. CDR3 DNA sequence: TGTGCCAGCATACTTAGCTACGCCCGGTTGGATGAGCAGTTCTTC.

This chain's CDR3 is CASMGDSGNTIYF. The CDR3 nucleotides read TGTGCCAGTATGGGGGACAGTGGAAACACCATATATTTT. This chain joins TRBV19 and TRBJ1-3; 7 nucleotides line up with TRBD1. The trim removed 7 bases at V and 3 bases at J, leaving 3 bases unmatched. The CDR3 sequence is 13 residues long. CDR1 and CDR2 from the germline V gene are LNHDA and SQIVND (reference sequence).

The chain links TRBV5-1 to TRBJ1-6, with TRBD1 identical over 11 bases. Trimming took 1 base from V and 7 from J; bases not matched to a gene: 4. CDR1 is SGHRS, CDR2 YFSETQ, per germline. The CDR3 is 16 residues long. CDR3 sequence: CASSLNGQGANSPLHF. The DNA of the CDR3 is TGCGCCAGCAGCTTGAACGGACAGGGGGCCAATTCACCCCTCCACTTT. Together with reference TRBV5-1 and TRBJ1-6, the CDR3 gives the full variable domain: KAGVTQTPRYLIKTRGQQVTLSCSPISGHRSVSWYQQTPGQGLQFLFEYFSETQRNKGNFPGRFSGRQFSNSRSEMNVSTLELGDSALYLCASSLNGQGANSPLHFGNGTRLTVT.

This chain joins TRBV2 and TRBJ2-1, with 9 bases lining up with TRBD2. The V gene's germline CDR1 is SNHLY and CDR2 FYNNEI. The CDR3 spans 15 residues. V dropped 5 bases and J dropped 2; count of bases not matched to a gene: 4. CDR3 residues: CASSRGGGPYNEQFF. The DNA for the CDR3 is TGTGCCAGCAGTCGCGGGGGGGGTCCCTACAATGAGCAGTTCTTC. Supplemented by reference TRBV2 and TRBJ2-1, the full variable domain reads EPEVTQTPSHQVTQMGQEVILRCVPISNHLYFYWYRQILGQKVEFLVSFYNNEISEKSEIFDDQFSVERPDGSNFTLKIRSTKLEDSAMYFCASSRGGGPYNEQFFGPGTRLTVL.

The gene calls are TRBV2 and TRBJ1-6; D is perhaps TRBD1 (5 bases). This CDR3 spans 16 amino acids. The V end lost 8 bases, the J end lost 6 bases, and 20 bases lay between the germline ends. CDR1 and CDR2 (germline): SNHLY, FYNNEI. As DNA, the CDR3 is TGTGCCAGCCCCCAGGTCCCGGGACTGCCTAATTCACCCCTCCACTTT. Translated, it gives CASPQVPGLPNSPLHF.

The DNA of the CDR3 is TGTGCCACCAGCAGAGATCCCTATAATGAAAAACTGTTTTTT. Protein sequence: CATSRDPYNEKLFF. The chain carries TRBV15 and TRBJ1-4; D gene uncertain. Trimming took off 0 bases at V and 4 bases at J, with 6 bases between the two ends. Germline V lookup: CDR1 LNHNV, CDR2 YYDKDF (reference sequence). This CDR3 is built from 14 residues. The whole variable domain, remainder taken from reference TRBV15 and TRBJ1-4, is DAMVIQNPRYQVTQFGKPVTLSCSQTLNHNVMYWYQQKSSQAPKLLFHYYDKDFNNEADTPDNFQSRRPNTSFCFLDIRSPGLGDTAMYLCATSRDPYNEKLFFGSGTQLSVL.

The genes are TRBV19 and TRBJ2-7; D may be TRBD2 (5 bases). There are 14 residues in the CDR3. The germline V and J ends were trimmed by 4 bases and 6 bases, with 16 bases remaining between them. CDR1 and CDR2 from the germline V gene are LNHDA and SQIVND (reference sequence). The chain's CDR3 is CASSSPLRGSEQYF. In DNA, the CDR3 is TGTGCCAGTAGTAGTCCATTACGGGGTTCCGAGCAGTACTTC.

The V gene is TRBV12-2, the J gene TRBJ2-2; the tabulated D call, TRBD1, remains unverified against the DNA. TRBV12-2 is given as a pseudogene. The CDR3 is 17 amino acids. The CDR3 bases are TGTGCAAGTCGCTTAGTGACGACAGGGCCGGGCACCGGGGAGCTGTTTTTT. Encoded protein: CASRLVTTGPGTGELFF.

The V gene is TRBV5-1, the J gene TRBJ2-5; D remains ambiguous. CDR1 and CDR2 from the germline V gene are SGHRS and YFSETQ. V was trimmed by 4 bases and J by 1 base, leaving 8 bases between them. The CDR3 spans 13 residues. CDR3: CASSLRPQETQYF. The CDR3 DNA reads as TGCGCCAGCAGCCTGCGCCCCCAAGAGACCCAGTACTTC.

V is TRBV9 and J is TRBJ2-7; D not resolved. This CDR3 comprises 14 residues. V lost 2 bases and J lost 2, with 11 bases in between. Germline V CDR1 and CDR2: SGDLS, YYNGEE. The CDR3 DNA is TGTGCCAGCAGCGTCTGGCACGATCCCTACGAGCAGTACTTC. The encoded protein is CASSVWHDPYEQYF.

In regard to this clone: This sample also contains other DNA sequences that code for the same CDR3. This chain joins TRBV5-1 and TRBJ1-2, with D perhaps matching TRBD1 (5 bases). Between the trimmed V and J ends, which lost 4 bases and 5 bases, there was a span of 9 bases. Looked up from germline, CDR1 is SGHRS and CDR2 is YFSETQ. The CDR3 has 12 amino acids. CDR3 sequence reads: CASSPDTYGYTF. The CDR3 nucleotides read TGCGCCAGCAGCCCGGACACTTATGGCTACACCTTC.

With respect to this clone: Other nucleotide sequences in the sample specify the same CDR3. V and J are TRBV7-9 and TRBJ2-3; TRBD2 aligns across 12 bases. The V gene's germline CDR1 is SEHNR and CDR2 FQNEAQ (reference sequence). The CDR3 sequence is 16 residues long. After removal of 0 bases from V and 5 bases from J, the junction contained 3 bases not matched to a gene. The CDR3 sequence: CASSLALAGGQDTQYF. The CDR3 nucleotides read TGTGCCAGCAGCTTAGCTCTAGCGGGGGGGCAAGATACGCAGTATTTT. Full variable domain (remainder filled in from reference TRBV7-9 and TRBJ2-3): DTGVSQNPRHKITKRGQNVTFRCDPISEHNRLYWYRQTLGQGPEFLTYFQNEAQLEKSRLLSDRFSAERPKGSFSTLEIQRTEQGDSAMYLCASSLALAGGQDTQYFGPGTRLTVL.

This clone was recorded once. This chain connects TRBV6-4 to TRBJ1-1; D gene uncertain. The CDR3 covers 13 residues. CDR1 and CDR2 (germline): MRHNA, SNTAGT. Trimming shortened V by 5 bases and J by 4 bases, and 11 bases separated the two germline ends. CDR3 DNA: TGTGCCAGCAGTTATGAGGAGGGCACTGAAGCTTTCTTT. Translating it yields CASSYEEGTEAFF.

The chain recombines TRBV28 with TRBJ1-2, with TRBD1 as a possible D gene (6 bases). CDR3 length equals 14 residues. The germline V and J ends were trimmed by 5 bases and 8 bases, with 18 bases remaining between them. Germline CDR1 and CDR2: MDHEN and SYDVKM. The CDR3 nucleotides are TGTGCCAGCAGTCCGATAACAGGGTCCCACGGCTACACCTTC. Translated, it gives CASSPITGSHGYTF.